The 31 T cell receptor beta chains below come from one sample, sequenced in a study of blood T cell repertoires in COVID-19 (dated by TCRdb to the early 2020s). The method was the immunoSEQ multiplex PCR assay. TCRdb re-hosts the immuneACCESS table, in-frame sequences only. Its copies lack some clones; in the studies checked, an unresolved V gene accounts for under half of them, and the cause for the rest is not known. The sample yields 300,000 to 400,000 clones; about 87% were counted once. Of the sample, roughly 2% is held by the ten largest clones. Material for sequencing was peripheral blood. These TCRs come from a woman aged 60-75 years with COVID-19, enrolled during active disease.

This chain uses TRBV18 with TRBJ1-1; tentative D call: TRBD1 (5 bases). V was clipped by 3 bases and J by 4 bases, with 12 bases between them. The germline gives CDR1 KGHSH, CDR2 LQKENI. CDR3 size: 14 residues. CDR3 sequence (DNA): TGTGCCAGCTCACCTACAAGTACAGGCACTGAAGCTTTCTTT. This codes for CASSPTSTGTEAFF.

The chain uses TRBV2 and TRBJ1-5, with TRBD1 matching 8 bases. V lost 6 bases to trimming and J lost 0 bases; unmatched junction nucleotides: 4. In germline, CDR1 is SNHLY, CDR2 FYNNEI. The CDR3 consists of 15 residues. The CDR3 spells CASRGTGDSNQPQHF. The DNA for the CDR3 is TGTGCCAGCAGAGGGACAGGAGATAGCAATCAGCCCCAGCATTTT.

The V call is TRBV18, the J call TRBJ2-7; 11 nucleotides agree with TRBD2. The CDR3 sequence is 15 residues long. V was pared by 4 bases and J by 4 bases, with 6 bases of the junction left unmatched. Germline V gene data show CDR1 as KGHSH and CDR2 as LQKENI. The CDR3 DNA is TGTGCCAGCTCACAATCTAGCGGGGGGCCTTACGAGCAGTACTTC. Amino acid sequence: CASSQSSGGPYEQYF.

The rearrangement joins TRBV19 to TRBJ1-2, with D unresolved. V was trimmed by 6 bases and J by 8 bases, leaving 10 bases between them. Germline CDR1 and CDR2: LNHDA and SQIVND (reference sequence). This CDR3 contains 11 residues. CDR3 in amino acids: CASRQIGGYTF. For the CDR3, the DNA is TGTGCCAGTAGACAGATTGGCGGCTACACCTTC.

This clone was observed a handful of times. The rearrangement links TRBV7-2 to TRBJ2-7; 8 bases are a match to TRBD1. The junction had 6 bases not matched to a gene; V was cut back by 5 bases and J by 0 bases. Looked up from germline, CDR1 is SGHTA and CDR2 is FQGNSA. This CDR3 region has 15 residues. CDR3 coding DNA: TGTGCCAGCAGCCCTCGGACAGGGAACTCCTACGAGCAGTACTTC. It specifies CASSPRTGNSYEQYF. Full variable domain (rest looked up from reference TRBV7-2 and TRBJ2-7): GAGVSQSPSNKVTEKGKDVELRCDPISGHTALYWYRQSLGQGLEFLIYFQGNSAPDKSGLPSDRFSAERTGGSVSTLTIQRTQQEDSAVYLCASSPRTGNSYEQYFGPGTRLTVT.

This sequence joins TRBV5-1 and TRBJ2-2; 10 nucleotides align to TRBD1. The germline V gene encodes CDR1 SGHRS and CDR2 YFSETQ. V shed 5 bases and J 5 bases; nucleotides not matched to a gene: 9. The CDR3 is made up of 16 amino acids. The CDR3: CASSSWTGGGTGELFF. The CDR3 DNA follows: TGCGCCAGCAGTTCGTGGACAGGGGGAGGTACCGGGGAGCTGTTTTTT.

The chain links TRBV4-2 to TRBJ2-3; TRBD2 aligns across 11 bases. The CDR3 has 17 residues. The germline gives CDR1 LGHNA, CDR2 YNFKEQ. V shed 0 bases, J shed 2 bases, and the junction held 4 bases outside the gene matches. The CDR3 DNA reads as TGTGCCAGCAGCCAAGATTCTAGCGGGGGGTTCACAGATACGCAGTATTTT. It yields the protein CASSQDSSGGFTDTQYF.

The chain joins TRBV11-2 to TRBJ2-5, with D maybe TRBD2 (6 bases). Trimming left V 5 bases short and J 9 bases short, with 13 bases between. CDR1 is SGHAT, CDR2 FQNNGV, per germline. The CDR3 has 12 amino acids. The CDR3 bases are TGTGCCAGCAGCCCCCTGGGCGGGGCCCAGTACTTC. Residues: CASSPLGGAQYF.

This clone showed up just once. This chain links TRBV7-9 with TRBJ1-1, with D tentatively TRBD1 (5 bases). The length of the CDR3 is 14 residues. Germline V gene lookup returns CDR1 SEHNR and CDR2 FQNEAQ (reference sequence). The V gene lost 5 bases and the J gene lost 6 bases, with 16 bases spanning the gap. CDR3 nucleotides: TGTGCCAGCAGCCCAGGGTCCGGCCTCCCTGAAGCTTTCTTT. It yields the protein CASSPGSGLPEAFF. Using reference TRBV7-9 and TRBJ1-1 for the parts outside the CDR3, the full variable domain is DTGVSQNPRHKITKRGQNVTFRCDPISEHNRLYWYRQTLGQGPEFLTYFQNEAQLEKSRLLSDRFSAERPKGSFSTLEIQRTEQGDSAMYLCASSPGSGLPEAFFGQGTRLTVV.

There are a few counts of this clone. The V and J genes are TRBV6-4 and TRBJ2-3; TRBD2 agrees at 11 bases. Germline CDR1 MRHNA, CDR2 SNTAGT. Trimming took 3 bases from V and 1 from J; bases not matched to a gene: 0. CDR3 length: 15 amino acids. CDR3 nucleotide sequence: TGTGCCAGCAGTGAGACTAGCGGGGGCACAGATACGCAGTATTTT. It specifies CASSETSGGTDTQYF.

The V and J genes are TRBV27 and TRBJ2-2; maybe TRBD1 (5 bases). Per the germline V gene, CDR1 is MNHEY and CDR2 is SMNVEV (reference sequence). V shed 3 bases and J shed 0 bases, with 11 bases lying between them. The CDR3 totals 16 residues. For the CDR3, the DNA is TGTGCCAGCAGTTTTAAGGGGATCGCGAACACCGGGGAGCTGTTTTTT. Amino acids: CASSFKGIANTGELFF.

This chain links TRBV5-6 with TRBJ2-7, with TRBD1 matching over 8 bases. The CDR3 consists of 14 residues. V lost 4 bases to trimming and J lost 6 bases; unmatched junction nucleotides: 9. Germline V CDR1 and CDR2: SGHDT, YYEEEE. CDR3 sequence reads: CASSAGTGPGEQYF. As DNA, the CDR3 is TGTGCCAGCAGCGCCGGGACAGGCCCTGGCGAGCAGTACTTC.

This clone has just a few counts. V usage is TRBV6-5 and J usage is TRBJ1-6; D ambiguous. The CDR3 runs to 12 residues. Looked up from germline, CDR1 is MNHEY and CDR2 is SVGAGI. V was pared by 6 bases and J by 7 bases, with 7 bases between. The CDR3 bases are TGTGCCAGCAGACTAACAAATTCACCCCTCCACTTT. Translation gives CASRLTNSPLHF.

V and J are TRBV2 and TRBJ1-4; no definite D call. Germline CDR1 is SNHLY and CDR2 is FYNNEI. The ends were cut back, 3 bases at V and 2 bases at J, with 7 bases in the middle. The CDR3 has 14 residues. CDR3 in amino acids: CASSDNETNEKLFF. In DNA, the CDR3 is TGTGCCAGCAGTGATAATGAGACTAATGAAAAACTGTTTTTT.

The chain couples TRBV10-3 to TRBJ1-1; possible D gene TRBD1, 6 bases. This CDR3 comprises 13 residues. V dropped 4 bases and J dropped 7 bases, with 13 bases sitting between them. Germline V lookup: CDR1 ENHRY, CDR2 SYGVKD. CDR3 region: CAISVSLDSEAFF. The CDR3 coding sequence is TGTGCCATCAGTGTATCCTTGGACAGTGAAGCTTTCTTT.

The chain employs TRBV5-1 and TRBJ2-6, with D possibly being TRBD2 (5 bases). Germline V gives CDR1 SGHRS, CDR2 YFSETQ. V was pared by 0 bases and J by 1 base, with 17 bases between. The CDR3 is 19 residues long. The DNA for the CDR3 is TGCGCCAGCAGCTTGGATACGAGGGTACTAAGGTCTGGGGCCAACGTCCTGACTTTC. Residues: CASSLDTRVLRSGANVLTF.

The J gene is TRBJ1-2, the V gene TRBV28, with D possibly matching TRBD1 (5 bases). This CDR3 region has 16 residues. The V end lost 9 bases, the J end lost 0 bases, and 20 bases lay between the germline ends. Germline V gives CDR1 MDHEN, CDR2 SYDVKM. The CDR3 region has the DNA TGTGCCAGTGGGGGAGGGAGACGTCTAGCTAACTATGGCTACACCTTC. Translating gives CASGGGRRLANYGYTF.

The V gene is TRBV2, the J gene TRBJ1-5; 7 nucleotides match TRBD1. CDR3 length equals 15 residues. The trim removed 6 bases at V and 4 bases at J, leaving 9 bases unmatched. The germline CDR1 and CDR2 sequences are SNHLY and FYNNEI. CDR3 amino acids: CASREGASGNQPQHF. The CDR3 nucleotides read TGTGCCAGCAGGGAGGGGGCGTCTGGTAATCAGCCCCAGCATTTT. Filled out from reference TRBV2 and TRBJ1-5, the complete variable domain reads EPEVTQTPSHQVTQMGQEVILRCVPISNHLYFYWYRQILGQKVEFLVSFYNNEISEKSEIFDDQFSVERPDGSNFTLKIRSTKLEDSAMYFCASREGASGNQPQHFGDGTRLSIL.

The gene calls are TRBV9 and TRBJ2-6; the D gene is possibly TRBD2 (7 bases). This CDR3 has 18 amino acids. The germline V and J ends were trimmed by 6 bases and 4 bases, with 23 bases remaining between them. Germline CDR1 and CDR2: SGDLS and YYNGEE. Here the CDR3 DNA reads TGTGCCAGCACCCTCCCCGTGGGGGGGGCAGAAGGGGCCAACGTCCTGACTTTC. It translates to CASTLPVGGAEGANVLTF.

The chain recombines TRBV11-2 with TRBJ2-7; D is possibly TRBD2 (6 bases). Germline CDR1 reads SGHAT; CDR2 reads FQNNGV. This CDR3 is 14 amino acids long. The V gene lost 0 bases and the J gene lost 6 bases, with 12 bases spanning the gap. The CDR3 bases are TGTGCCAGCAGCTTAGATCGCGGGGCAGGCGAGCAGTACTTC. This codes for CASSLDRGAGEQYF.

In DNA form, the CDR3 reads TGTGCCAGCAGCTTGGGTCAGGTTTACAATCAGCCCCAGCATTTT. Translation gives CASSLGQVYNQPQHF. This chain uses TRBV5-8 with TRBJ1-5; D is ambiguous. The V gene's germline CDR1 is SGHTS and CDR2 YDEGEE. The CDR3 spans 15 residues. The germline V and J ends were trimmed by 0 bases and 3 bases, with 10 bases remaining between them.

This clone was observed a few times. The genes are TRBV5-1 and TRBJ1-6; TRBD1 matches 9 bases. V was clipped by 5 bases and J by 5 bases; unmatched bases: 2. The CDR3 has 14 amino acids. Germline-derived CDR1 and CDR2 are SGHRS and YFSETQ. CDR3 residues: CASRWTGDNSPLHF. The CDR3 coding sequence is TGCGCCAGCAGGTGGACAGGGGATAATTCACCCCTCCACTTT.

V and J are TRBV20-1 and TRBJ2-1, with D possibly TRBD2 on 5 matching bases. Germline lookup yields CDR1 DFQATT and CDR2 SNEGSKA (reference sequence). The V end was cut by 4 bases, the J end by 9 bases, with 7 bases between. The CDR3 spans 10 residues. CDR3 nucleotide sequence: TGCAGTGCTACCCGGGGTGAGCAGTTCTTC. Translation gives CSATRGEQFF.

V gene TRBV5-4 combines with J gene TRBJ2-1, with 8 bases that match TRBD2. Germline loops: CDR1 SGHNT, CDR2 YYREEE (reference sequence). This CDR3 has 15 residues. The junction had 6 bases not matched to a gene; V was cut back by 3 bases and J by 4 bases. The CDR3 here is CASSSQRGRYNEQFF. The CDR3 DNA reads TGTGCCAGCAGCTCTCAGCGGGGGAGATACAATGAGCAGTTCTTC.

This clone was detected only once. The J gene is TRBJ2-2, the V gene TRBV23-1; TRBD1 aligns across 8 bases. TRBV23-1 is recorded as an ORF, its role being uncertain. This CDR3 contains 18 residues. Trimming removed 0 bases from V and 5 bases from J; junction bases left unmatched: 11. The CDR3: CASSQSELDRGGTGELFF. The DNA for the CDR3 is TGCGCCAGCAGTCAATCTGAGCTCGACAGGGGAGGAACCGGGGAGCTGTTTTTT.

The CDR3 is CASMGGDQETQYF. The CDR3 DNA follows: TGTGCCAGCATGGGCGGGGACCAAGAGACCCAGTACTTC. The gene calls are TRBV4-2 and TRBJ2-5; weak D call: TRBD2 (6 bases). The CDR3 loop spans 13 amino acids. Trimming removed 7 bases at V and 0 bases at J, with 9 bases between. Germline-derived CDR1 and CDR2 are LGHNA and YNFKEQ.

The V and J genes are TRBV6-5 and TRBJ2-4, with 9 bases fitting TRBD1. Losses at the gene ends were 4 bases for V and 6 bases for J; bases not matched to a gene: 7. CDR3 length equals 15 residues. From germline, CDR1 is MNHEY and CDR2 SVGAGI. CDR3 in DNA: TGTGCCAGCAGTTCGACGGGACAGGGAGGAAACATTCAGTACTTC. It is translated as CASSSTGQGGNIQYF.

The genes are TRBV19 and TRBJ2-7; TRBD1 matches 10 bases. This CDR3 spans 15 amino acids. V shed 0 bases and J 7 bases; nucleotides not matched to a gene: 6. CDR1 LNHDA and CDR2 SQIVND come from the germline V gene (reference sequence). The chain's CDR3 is CASSIDRTGGREQYF. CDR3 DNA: TGTGCCAGTAGTATAGATCGGACAGGGGGACGTGAGCAGTACTTC.

The CDR3 coding sequence is TGTGCCAGCGAGCAGGGTATTCGGGAGACCCAGTACTTC. It yields the protein CASEQGIRETQYF. This sequence joins TRBV18 and TRBJ2-5; tentative D call: TRBD1 (5 bases). Germline V gives CDR1 KGHSH, CDR2 LQKENI. Deletions cut 8 bases from V and 5 bases from J, with 15 bases between. This CDR3 has 13 residues. Variable domain in full (rest from reference TRBV18 and TRBJ2-5): NAGVMQNPRHLVRRRGQEARLRCSPMKGHSHVYWYRQLPEEGLKFMVYLQKENIIDESGMPKERFSAEFPKEGPSILRIQQVVRGDSAAYFCASEQGIRETQYFGPGTRLLVL.

CDR3 sequence (DNA): TGTGCCAGCAGCTCCGGGAGTAGATCCACTGAAGCTTTCTTT. Its translation is CASSSGSRSTEAFF. This chain connects TRBV5-8 to TRBJ1-1; no reliable D call. Germline V CDR1 and CDR2: SGHTS, YDEGEE. CDR3 size: 14 residues. V was shortened by 3 bases and J by 4 bases, with 13 bases between the two germline ends.

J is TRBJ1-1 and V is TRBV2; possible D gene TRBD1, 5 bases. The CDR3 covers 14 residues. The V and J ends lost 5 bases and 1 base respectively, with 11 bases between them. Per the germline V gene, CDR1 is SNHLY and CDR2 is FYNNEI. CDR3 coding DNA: TGTGCCAGCAGTTTGAGAACAGGGAACACTGAAGCTTTCTTT. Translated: CASSLRTGNTEAFF.